The present T cell receptor beta chain was sequenced within a study of blood T cell repertoires in COVID-19. Turning to the study itself: Acute and convalescent COVID-19 specimens originated in the United States, Italy and Spain.

Authors' processing steps: Researchers report that nucleated cell counts were estimated from reference gene primer amplification. Clones were sequenced by immunoSEQ multiplex PCR, and TCRdb holds only the in-frame ones, with some missing. Clone size and V and J calls were adopted from that table, with D and trimming inferred from the DNA. This table holds some 250,000 clones, about 79% found once. In germline, CDR1 is SGHVS, CDR2 FQNEAQ. The V and J ends lost 9 bases and 2 bases respectively, with 17 bases between them. The CDR3 totals 14 residues. This receptor was obtained from a woman older than 75 with acute or convalescent COVID-19. V gene TRBV7-8 combines with J gene TRBJ2-7, with TRBD2 as a possible D gene (6 bases). The source material was peripheral blood. Here the CDR3 reads CASGGTGLTYEQYF. DNA of the CDR3: TGTGCCAGTGGAGGTACAGGACTAACCTACGAGCAGTACTTC.